This T cell receptor (beta chain) originates from a study of blood T cell repertoires in COVID-19. Study as a whole: Whether acute or convalescent, the COVID-19 samples came from the United States, Italy and Spain.

Germline V CDR1 and CDR2: MDHEN, SYDVKM. The CDR3 extends over 15 amino acids. V gave up 5 bases and J gave up 7 bases, with 17 bases separating them. Original processing notes: Amplification from reference gene primers served as the basis for estimated nucleated cell counts. Assay: immunoSEQ multiplex PCR; the TCRdb copy retains only in-frame clones and omits some. D and trimming come from the DNA, and the V and J calls and clone size come from that table. This table has approximately 150,000 clones, about 87% appearing once. The rearrangement uses TRBV28 and TRBJ1-4; D possibly corresponds to TRBD1 (6 bases). The sequence derives from a woman in her fifties or sixties with acute or convalescent COVID-19. Sequencing used peripheral blood. The CDR3 spells CASSGSSGVGEKLFF. Written as DNA, the CDR3 is TGTGCCAGCAGTGGATCCTCAGGGGTGGGTGAAAAACTGTTTTTT.